This TCR beta chain comes out of a study of T-cell reconstitution after alpha-beta-depleted transplantation in children. Germline V gene lookup returns CDR1 SNHLY and CDR2 FYNNEI. Trimming removed 8 bases from V and 4 bases from J, with 20 bases in between. The CDR3 is made up of 15 amino acids. Note on this clonotype: What it binds is unknown.

It was with unique molecular identifiers that the TCRbeta library was prepared. TCRdb processed the PCR reads anew with MiXCR; each CDR3 protein has one entry. The sample includes 84,000 or so distinct CDR3 sequences, less than 20% of them seen just once. Study results and caveats: Some patients showed high day-60 TCRbeta diversity, which derived from surviving recipient T cells and thymic progenitors. About two months after transplant, alpha-beta T cells reportedly came from several hundred expanded graft clones. By one year post-transplant, T-cell counts and diversity largely arose from T cells that were newly produced.

The source was PBMCs, mostly from graft donor cells, collected 180 days after TCRalphabeta/CD19-depleted stem cell transplant. This receptor was taken from a male patient between 2 and 10 years old who had a stem cell transplant for acute lymphoblastic leukemia, so the T cells may come from the graft donor. V gene TRBV2 combines with J gene TRBJ2-5, with D possibly TRBD2 on 5 matching bases. This chain's CDR3 is CASRLASSFGETQYF. DNA of the CDR3: TGTGCCAGCCGCCTGGCATCTAGCTTCGGAGAGACCCAGTACTTC.